One sample yielded the 29 T cell receptor beta chains listed below, sequenced in a study of tumor-infiltrating lymphocytes in localized non-small cell lung cancer (dated by TCRdb to the early 2020s). The library came from the immunoSEQ multiplex PCR assay. TCRdb provides this immuneACCESS table in a form limited to in-frame rearrangements. Some clones are lacking; in checked studies, under half of them reflect an unresolved V gene, and why the rest are absent is not known. This sample lists approximately 9,500 clones; 65% to 80% were detected once. The leading ten clones occupy 19% of the sample. Sequencing was done on a sample of uninvolved lung tissue not adjacent to the tumor. The receptor set was obtained from a human donor with non-small cell lung cancer.

V and J are TRBV30 and TRBJ1-1; D remains ambiguous. There are 12 residues in the CDR3. Trimming stripped 3 bases from V and 6 bases from J, with 11 bases between. The germline V gene encodes CDR1 GTSNPN and CDR2 SVGIG (reference sequence). This chain's CDR3 is CAWRWDTAEAFF. In DNA form, the CDR3 reads TGTGCCTGGAGGTGGGATACGGCTGAAGCTTTCTTT. Looking up the rest from reference TRBV30 and TRBJ1-1 gives the full variable domain: SQTIHQWPATLVQPVGSPLSLECTVEGTSNPNLYWYRQAAGRGLQLLFYSVGIGQISSEVPQNLSASRPQDRQFILSSKKLLLSDSGFYLCAWRWDTAEAFFGQGTRLTVV.

This chain uses TRBV5-1 with TRBJ2-3; D perhaps matches TRBD2 (5 bases). Trimming cost V 4 bases and J 4 bases, with 10 bases left between them. The germline V gene encodes CDR1 SGHRS and CDR2 YFSETQ. This CDR3 contains 13 residues. The CDR3: CASSPSRADTQYF. The CDR3 DNA follows: TGCGCCAGCAGCCCCTCGAGGGCAGATACGCAGTATTTT.

This chain joins TRBV2 and TRBJ1-2, with D maybe TRBD1 (6 bases). The CDR3 loop spans 13 amino acids. CDR1 is SNHLY and CDR2 is FYNNEI in the germline V gene. The V end lost 7 bases, the J end lost 3 bases, and 12 bases lay between the germline ends. CDR3 DNA sequence: TGTGCCAGCATAGGGGGAAGTTACTATGGCTACACCTTC. It specifies CASIGGSYYGYTF.

V is TRBV6-1 and J is TRBJ2-3; tentative D call: TRBD2 (6 bases). The V end lost 2 bases, the J end lost 0 bases, and 15 bases lay between the germline ends. Looked up from germline, CDR1 is MNHNS and CDR2 is SASEGT. The CDR3 totals 17 residues. The DNA of the CDR3 is TGTGCCAGCAGTGAATCTGATGCGGGGCTGAGCACAGATACGCAGTATTTT. Its protein product is CASSESDAGLSTDTQYF.

This clone was detected a few times. The rearrangement uses TRBV7-9 and TRBJ1-2; tentative D call: TRBD1 (5 bases). V was shortened by 4 bases and J by 2 bases, with 14 bases between the two germline ends. Germline V gene sequence: CDR1 SEHNR, CDR2 FQNEAQ (reference sequence). This CDR3 has 15 amino acids. The CDR3 sequence: CASSSPGGTNYGYTF. Here the CDR3 DNA reads TGTGCCAGCAGCTCCCCGGGGGGTACCAACTATGGCTACACCTTC.

The chain uses TRBV4-2 and TRBJ2-7; D is unclear. This CDR3 is 15 amino acids long. Germline lookup yields CDR1 LGHNA and CDR2 YNFKEQ. V was pared by 0 bases and J by 7 bases, with 16 bases between. The CDR3 DNA follows: TGTGCCAGCAGCCAAGAACGCGTCCCCATGGGGGAGCAGTACTTC. It yields the protein CASSQERVPMGEQYF.

The CDR3: CASSFSDGDTGELFF. In DNA form, the CDR3 reads TGTGCCAGCAGTTTCTCGGACGGGGACACCGGGGAGCTGTTTTTT. This chain connects TRBV9 to TRBJ2-2, with D possibly being TRBD2 (5 bases). The CDR3 spans 15 residues. Trimming took off 5 bases at V and 3 bases at J, with 14 bases between the two ends. Germline V lookup: CDR1 SGDLS, CDR2 YYNGEE.

The V and J genes are TRBV7-9 and TRBJ1-1; 7 bases match TRBD1. CDR3 length: 12 amino acids. Per the germline V gene, CDR1 is SEHNR and CDR2 is FQNEAQ (reference sequence). Trimming removed 6 bases from V and 7 bases from J; junction bases left unmatched: 5. CDR3 protein: CASRRRTGEAFF. The DNA of the CDR3 is TGTGCCAGCAGGAGGAGGACAGGTGAAGCTTTCTTT.

This clone was found once. V and J are TRBV6-6 and TRBJ1-1, with TRBD1 as a possible D gene (5 bases). Trimming left V 0 bases short and J 7 bases short, with 12 bases between. The CDR3 consists of 14 residues. Germline CDR1 is MNHNY and CDR2 is SVGAGI (reference sequence). The CDR3 DNA reads TGTGCCAGCAGTTACTCGGGGGTTAGGGTTGAAGCTTTCTTT. It yields the protein CASSYSGVRVEAFF.

The V and J genes are TRBV7-9 and TRBJ2-5; D may be TRBD1 or TRBD2 (5 bases each). CDR1 and CDR2 from the germline V gene are SEHNR and FQNEAQ (reference sequence). The CDR3 is made up of 15 amino acids. V was clipped by 6 bases and J by 5 bases, with 19 bases between them. Here the CDR3 reads CASRSLWGNGETQYF. The CDR3 DNA sequence: TGTGCCAGCAGATCCCTATGGGGGAACGGGGAGACCCAGTACTTC.

The chain carries TRBV7-3 and TRBJ2-2; maybe TRBD1 (6 bases). The CDR3 contains 16 residues. The germline V gene encodes CDR1 SGHTA and CDR2 FQGTGA. The germline V and J ends were trimmed by 5 bases and 2 bases, with 15 bases remaining between them. CDR3 bases: TGTGCCAGCAGCCTCTGGGGGCAGGGAAACACCGGGGAGCTGTTTTTT. This translates into CASSLWGQGNTGELFF.

The rearrangement links TRBV28 to TRBJ2-2; 12 bases align to TRBD2. The CDR3 is 16 amino acids. V dropped 5 bases and J dropped 3; count of bases not matched to a gene: 4. Germline-derived CDR1 and CDR2 are MDHEN and SYDVKM. The CDR3 coding sequence is TGTGCCAGCAGTAGTCCTAGCGGGAGGGACACCGGGGAGCTGTTTTTT. Amino acid sequence: CASSSPSGRDTGELFF.

V and J are TRBV28 and TRBJ2-3, with TRBD1 identical over 7 bases. The ends lost 4 bases at V and 0 bases at J; junction bases unmatched: 4. The CDR3 has 15 residues. From germline, CDR1 is MDHEN and CDR2 SYDVKM. This chain's CDR3 is CASSSGQWSTDTQYF. In nucleotides, the CDR3 is TGTGCCAGCAGTTCGGGACAGTGGAGCACAGATACGCAGTATTTT.

The rearrangement links TRBV29-1 to TRBJ1-5; TRBD1 is a possible D gene (6 bases). The CDR3 length is 15 residues. The germline V gene has CDR1 SQVTM and CDR2 ANQGSEA. The germline V and J ends were trimmed by 5 bases and 0 bases, with 14 bases remaining between them. CDR3 bases: TGCAGCGTTACCAGGACAGCCGATAGCAATCAGCCCCAGCATTTT. Its protein is CSVTRTADSNQPQHF.

This chain uses TRBV6-5 with TRBJ2-7; the D is unclear. CDR1 and CDR2 from the germline V gene are MNHEY and SVGAGI. There are 12 residues in the CDR3. Trimming took 6 bases from V and 4 from J, leaving 10 bases between them. The CDR3 DNA is TGTGCCAGCAGAGGACGACCTTACGAGCAGTACTTC. The encoded protein is CASRGRPYEQYF.

The chain joins TRBV29-1 to TRBJ2-5, with 7 bases that match TRBD1. Losses at the gene ends were 5 bases for V and 1 base for J; bases not matched to a gene: 4. This CDR3 contains 13 residues. The germline gives CDR1 SQVTM, CDR2 ANQGSEA. CDR3 bases: TGCAGCGTTTGGGACAGTTCCCAAGAGACCCAGTACTTC. It specifies CSVWDSSQETQYF.

This chain uses TRBV29-1 with TRBJ2-7; 8 bases fit TRBD2. Germline values: CDR1 SQVTM, CDR2 ANQGSEA. The CDR3 loop spans 15 amino acids. V gave up 1 base and J gave up 2 bases; unmatched junction bases: 7. CDR3: CSVEGGLAGPYEQYF. In nucleotides, the CDR3 is TGCAGCGTTGAAGGAGGACTAGCAGGCCCCTACGAGCAGTACTTC.

The chain couples TRBV7-9 to TRBJ2-5; no reliable D call. CDR3 size: 14 residues. The V gene lost 1 base and the J gene lost 1 base, with 7 bases spanning the gap. Germline V gene data show CDR1 as SEHNR and CDR2 as FQNEAQ (reference sequence). The CDR3: CASSLGGFQETQYF. The CDR3 DNA reads TGTGCCAGCAGCTTAGGGGGTTTCCAAGAGACCCAGTACTTC.

The V call is TRBV6-1, the J call TRBJ2-2; 7 bases match TRBD1. The germline V gene has CDR1 MNHNS and CDR2 SASEGT. V shed 9 bases and J 2 bases; nucleotides not matched to a gene: 9. The CDR3 consists of 15 residues. CDR3 DNA sequence: TGTGCCAGTCGAACAGGGGCGCTAAACACCGGGGAGCTGTTTTTT. Translating gives CASRTGALNTGELFF.

CDR3 sequence (DNA): TGTGCCAGCAGCGGTGGATATAGCAATCAGCCCCAGCATTTT. It codes for CASSGGYSNQPQHF. The chain has TRBV9 and TRBJ1-5; D remains unclear. Per the germline V gene, CDR1 is SGDLS and CDR2 is YYNGEE. The ends were cut back, 3 bases at V and 0 bases at J, with 7 bases in the middle. This CDR3 has 14 residues.

The genes are TRBV14 and TRBJ2-7, with 9 bases lining up with TRBD1. Unmatched junction bases numbered 9, after V lost 3 bases and J lost 6 bases. CDR3 size: 15 residues. In germline, CDR1 is SGHDN, CDR2 FVKESK. CDR3 sequence reads: CASSHLGQGGSEQYF. As DNA, the CDR3 is TGTGCCAGCAGCCATCTGGGACAGGGTGGAAGCGAGCAGTACTTC.

The chain combines TRBV5-1 with TRBJ2-1, with 7 bases that match TRBD2. With V trimmed by 0 bases and J by 10 bases, 16 bases remained unmatched. This CDR3 has 17 amino acids. Germline V lookup: CDR1 SGHRS, CDR2 YFSETQ. CDR3 region: CASSLGASGGNIGEQFF. The CDR3 coding sequence is TGCGCCAGCAGCTTGGGAGCTAGCGGAGGGAATATCGGCGAGCAGTTCTTC.

The chain links TRBV29-1 to TRBJ2-3, with unresolved D. This CDR3 has 11 amino acids. Trimming took 4 bases from V and 6 from J, leaving 8 bases between them. CDR1 SQVTM and CDR2 ANQGSEA come from the germline V gene. The CDR3 coding sequence is TGCAGCGTTGTAAATGGTGATACGCAGTATTTT. Its translation: CSVVNGDTQYF.

The chain recombines TRBV7-8 with TRBJ2-7; D gene ambiguous. In germline, CDR1 is SGHVS, CDR2 FQNEAQ. The CDR3 extends over 15 amino acids. Between the trimmed V and J ends, which lost 5 bases and 0 bases, there was a span of 14 bases. CDR3 coding DNA: TGTGCCAGCAGCCAAGTCCGAAGGAGCTCCTACGAGCAGTACTTC. This sequence encodes CASSQVRRSSYEQYF.

V usage is TRBV5-6 and J usage is TRBJ2-5, with D possibly matching TRBD2 (5 bases). Germline lookup yields CDR1 SGHDT and CDR2 YYEEEE. The CDR3 runs to 11 residues. V gave up 7 bases and J gave up 5 bases, with 9 bases separating them. CDR3: CASGSGETQYF. The CDR3 DNA is TGTGCCAGCGGGTCGGGGGAGACCCAGTACTTC.

The chain carries TRBV14 and TRBJ2-7, with TRBD1 as a possible D gene (6 bases). Germline V gene sequence: CDR1 SGHDN, CDR2 FVKESK. Deletions cut 4 bases from V and 4 bases from J, with 11 bases between. The CDR3 loop spans 13 amino acids. DNA of the CDR3: TGTGCCAGCAGCCCCGGGACACCTTACGAGCAGTACTTC. It specifies CASSPGTPYEQYF.

The chain is built from TRBV27 and TRBJ1-1, with TRBD1 matching over 7 bases. Germline loops: CDR1 MNHEY, CDR2 SMNVEV (reference sequence). This CDR3 contains 15 residues. J was trimmed by 6 bases and V by 0 bases; bases with no gene match: 7. The CDR3, as DNA: TGTGCCAGCAGTTTATCTACAGGGGTCCCTTCTGAAGCTTTCTTT. Translating it yields CASSLSTGVPSEAFF.

The chain links TRBV6-5 to TRBJ2-1; the D call may be TRBD1 or TRBD2 (5 bases each). This CDR3 has 11 residues. V lost 6 bases and J lost 11, with 11 bases in between. Per germline, CDR1 MNHEY and CDR2 SVGAGI. The CDR3 region is CASSEPGQQFF. CDR3 in DNA: TGTGCCAGCAGCGAACCGGGACAGCAGTTCTTC.

This clone has only one observation. The V call is TRBV28, the J call TRBJ1-2; D gene unclear. CDR1 is MDHEN, CDR2 SYDVKM, per germline. The CDR3 is made up of 12 amino acids. V dropped 8 bases and J dropped 6 bases, with 13 bases sitting between them. CDR3 DNA: TGTGCCAGCGGGGAAAGAATCGATGGCTACACCTTC. Encoded protein: CASGERIDGYTF.